This TCR beta chain originates from a study of blood T cells in healthy people across ages. General observations from the study: Considered underestimates were the diversity estimates obtained from one million T cells.

This clonotype showed up many times. Its antigen is unidentified. A second PCR, run for roughly 7 to 12 cycles, used a sample-barcoded 5' primer plus a J-beta primer mix. Researchers report that a template-switch adaptor with 12 random nucleotides tagged each cDNA molecule. TCRdb passed the 5' RACE reads through MiXCR, listing each CDR3 protein once. In the table there are hundreds of thousands of distinct CDR3 sequences, roughly half of which are singletons. CDR1 is ENHRY and CDR2 is SYGVKD in the germline V gene. With 1 base removed from V and 2 bases from J, the gap between germline ends came to 12 bases. The CDR3 extends over 16 amino acids.

Sequenced material: blood. V gene TRBV10-3 combines with J gene TRBJ2-1; D remains ambiguous. The sequence was obtained from a woman aged 80 or over in good health. The chain's CDR3 is CAISELAQKPYNEQFF. CDR3 coding DNA: TGTGCCATCAGTGAGTTGGCACAAAAACCCTACAATGAGCAGTTCTTC.